This TCR beta chain was sequenced in a study of identical twins' blood T cells. This clonotype showed up many times. A previously described protocol, modified, built RNA-based TCR cDNA libraries. MiXCR, run by TCRdb on the 5' RACE reads, gives a single entry per CDR3 protein. The table lists fewer than 450,000 distinct CDR3 sequences, roughly 28% of them singletons. This TCR was recovered from a woman aged 18-55 years in good health. Sequenced input: PBMCs.

The CDR3 DNA follows: TGTGCCAGCAGCCGACGCCCCGACGTGAGGAACACTGAAGCTTTCTTT. Translation: CASSRRPDVRNTEAFF. The rearrangement uses TRBV27 and TRBJ1-1; no clear D. V lost 6 bases and J lost 1, with 18 bases in between. This CDR3 contains 16 residues. Germline CDR1 and CDR2: MNHEY and SMNVEV (reference sequence).